What follows are 21 T cell receptor beta chains derived from one specimen sequenced in a study of blood T cell repertoires in COVID-19. Repertoires were generated with immunoSEQ multiplex PCR, while TCRdb's copy carries only in-frame clones and drops some. The sample lists about 250,000 clones, over 75% occurring once. The sample comprised PBMCs or T cells enriched from blood (not recorded which). These receptors came from a woman younger than 45 who had recovered from COVID-19.

In DNA form, the CDR3 reads TGTGCCAGCAGCCCCTACGAGGGGACAGGGTATGGCTACACCTTC. This encodes CASSPYEGTGYGYTF. The chain joins TRBV14 to TRBJ1-2, with 9 bases fitting TRBD1. In germline, CDR1 is SGHDN, CDR2 FVKESK. The V segment lost 4 bases and the J segment 5 bases; nucleotides outside the gene matches: 8. The CDR3 runs to 15 residues.

The J gene is TRBJ1-6, the V gene TRBV10-2; D gene unclear. Germline V lookup: CDR1 WSHSY, CDR2 SAAADI. Trimming took 5 bases from V and 9 from J, leaving 5 bases between them. The CDR3 length is 11 residues. Here the CDR3 DNA reads TGCGCCAGCAGTACAGCTTCACCCCTCCACTTT. Translation: CASSTASPLHF.

The V call is TRBV24-1, the J call TRBJ1-1; 7 positions agree with TRBD1. V trimming: 4 bases; J trimming: 11 bases; junction bases outside the gene matches: 18. The germline gives CDR1 KGHDR, CDR2 SFDVKD. CDR3 size: 16 residues. The CDR3 DNA is TGTGCCACCAGTGAGGGTATCGGGACAGATACTGAATCGGCTTTCTTT. Its translation is CATSEGIGTDTESAFF.

Only one count was recorded for this clone. This rearrangement joins TRBV7-8 to TRBJ2-7; D gene ambiguous. Germline loops: CDR1 SGHVS, CDR2 FQNEAQ. The germline V and J ends were trimmed by 4 bases and 2 bases, with 12 bases remaining between them. The CDR3 loop spans 14 amino acids. The CDR3 is CASSSEQITYEQYF. CDR3 nucleotide sequence: TGTGCCAGCAGCTCGGAACAGATTACCTACGAGCAGTACTTC.

V usage is TRBV20-1 and J usage is TRBJ1-2, with D possibly matching TRBD1 (6 bases). Trimming left V 3 bases short and J 6 bases short, with 20 bases between. The germline V gene encodes CDR1 DFQATT and CDR2 SNEGSKA (reference sequence). The CDR3 is 15 residues long. The CDR3 here is CSASGSRSQGDGYTF. For the CDR3, the DNA is TGCAGTGCTAGTGGTTCTCGATCACAGGGAGATGGCTACACCTTC.

This clone occurred once. The gene calls are TRBV19 and TRBJ1-2; 10 bases are a match to TRBD1. The CDR3 spans 18 residues. Germline trimming cut 4 bases from V and 3 bases from J; bases unmatched to any gene: 14. Germline V gene lookup returns CDR1 LNHDA and CDR2 SQIVND (reference sequence). CDR3 sequence: CASSTAPDDRGLHYGYTF. The CDR3 region has the DNA TGTGCCAGTAGTACAGCACCAGATGACAGGGGGCTACACTATGGCTACACCTTC.

This clone has a single count. The V gene is TRBV28, the J gene TRBJ1-4; 7 bases line up with TRBD1. The CDR3 is made up of 14 amino acids. V trimming: 5 bases; J trimming: 8 bases; junction bases outside the gene matches: 8. Germline V gene sequence: CDR1 MDHEN, CDR2 SYDVKM. CDR3 amino acids: CASSTTGKGEKLFF. The CDR3 DNA follows: TGTGCCAGCAGTACGACAGGGAAAGGGGAAAAACTGTTTTTT. The full variable domain, rest sourced from reference TRBV28 and TRBJ1-4, is DVKVTQSSRYLVKRTGEKVFLECVQDMDHENMFWYRQDPGLGLRLIYFSYDVKMKEKGDIPEGYSVSREKKERFSLILESASTNQTSMYLCASSTTGKGEKLFFGSGTQLSVL.

This chain connects TRBV15 to TRBJ1-5, with D possibly matching TRBD1 (5 bases). V was cut by 0 bases and J by 5 bases, with 11 bases left in between. From germline, CDR1 is LNHNV and CDR2 YYDKDF (reference sequence). CDR3 size: 15 residues. The CDR3 nucleotides are TGTGCCACCAGCAGAGATTGGAGGGGTGATCAGCCCCAGCATTTT. It codes for CATSRDWRGDQPQHF.

This rearrangement joins TRBV7-9 to TRBJ2-2; the D gene is possibly TRBD1 (5 bases). Germline values: CDR1 SEHNR, CDR2 FQNEAQ (reference sequence). Trimming pared 1 base from V and 2 bases from J, leaving 11 bases between. The CDR3 has 16 residues. The chain's CDR3 is CASSLEWGPNTGELFF. CDR3 in DNA: TGTGCCAGCAGCTTAGAATGGGGCCCTAACACCGGGGAGCTGTTTTTT. The full variable domain, in which reference TRBV7-9 and TRBJ2-2 provide the parts outside the CDR3, is DTGVSQNPRHKITKRGQNVTFRCDPISEHNRLYWYRQTLGQGPEFLTYFQNEAQLEKSRLLSDRFSAERPKGSFSTLEIQRTEQGDSAMYLCASSLEWGPNTGELFFGEGSRLTVL.

The gene calls are TRBV30 and TRBJ2-3; D possibly corresponds to TRBD1 (6 bases). Germline-derived CDR1 and CDR2 are GTSNPN and SVGIG (reference sequence). CDR3 length: 16 residues. Trimming pared 4 bases from V and 6 bases from J, leaving 23 bases between. The CDR3 DNA reads as TGTGCCTGGACTATAAAGGGGGTTGTAGCAACGGATACGCAGTATTTT. Translated: CAWTIKGVVATDTQYF. The full variable domain, with the rest looked up from reference TRBV30 and TRBJ2-3, is SQTIHQWPATLVQPVGSPLSLECTVEGTSNPNLYWYRQAAGRGLQLLFYSVGIGQISSEVPQNLSASRPQDRQFILSSKKLLLSDSGFYLCAWTIKGVVATDTQYFGPGTRLTVL.

This chain links TRBV3-1 (or the pseudogene TRBV3-2) with TRBJ1-2, with TRBD1 matching 9 bases. The CDR3 has 15 residues. The J segment lost 0 bases and the V segment lost 4 bases, leaving 3 bases of the junction unmatched. Germline CDR1 is LGHDT and CDR2 is YNNKEL (reference sequence). CDR3 residues: CASSPGQGPNYGYTF. In DNA form, the CDR3 reads TGTGCCAGCAGCCCGGGACAGGGACCTAACTATGGCTACACCTTC.

This chain links TRBV29-1 with TRBJ2-7; 7 nucleotides align to TRBD1. The germline V gene encodes CDR1 SQVTM and CDR2 ANQGSEA. V dropped 4 bases and J dropped 10; count of bases not matched to a gene: 13. The CDR3 totals 13 residues. The CDR3 DNA reads as TGCAGCGTTGTGAGGGGGCACAACACCGCCCAGTACTTC. Translating gives CSVVRGHNTAQYF.

The chain combines TRBV19 with TRBJ1-1, with 8 bases matching TRBD1. The germline gives CDR1 LNHDA, CDR2 SQIVND (reference sequence). V shed 5 bases, J shed 11 bases, and the junction held 10 bases outside the gene matches. The CDR3 loop spans 13 amino acids. CDR3 sequence: CASSFLGRQGAFF. In nucleotides, the CDR3 is TGTGCCAGTAGTTTTCTTGGGAGACAGGGGGCTTTCTTT.

The rearrangement joins TRBV18 to TRBJ1-6; maybe TRBD1 (6 bases). Germline CDR1 and CDR2: KGHSH and LQKENI. The CDR3 extends over 13 amino acids. The V gene lost 3 bases and the J gene lost 7 bases, with 7 bases spanning the gap. CDR3 bases: TGTGCCAGCTCACCCACAGGGAATTCACCCCTCCACTTT. Amino acid sequence: CASSPTGNSPLHF. Full variable domain (remainder filled in from reference TRBV18 and TRBJ1-6): NAGVMQNPRHLVRRRGQEARLRCSPMKGHSHVYWYRQLPEEGLKFMVYLQKENIIDESGMPKERFSAEFPKEGPSILRIQQVVRGDSAAYFCASSPTGNSPLHFGNGTRLTVT.

This clone was counted once. CDR3 region: CASSESGNQPQHF. The CDR3 coding sequence is TGTGCCAGCAGTGAGTCGGGGAATCAGCCCCAGCATTTT. This rearrangement joins TRBV2 to TRBJ1-5, with no clear D. Trimming removed 3 bases at V and 4 bases at J, with 7 bases between. Germline V gives CDR1 SNHLY, CDR2 FYNNEI. This CDR3 is built from 13 residues.

This sequence joins TRBV27 and TRBJ2-7; D perhaps matches TRBD1 (6 bases). The V end lost 2 bases, the J end lost 6 bases, and 14 bases lay between the germline ends. Germline CDR1 and CDR2: MNHEY and SMNVEV (reference sequence). The CDR3 totals 14 residues. The CDR3 nucleotides are TGTGCCAGCAGTTTAGGGGGTTGGGGGCTCGAGCAGTACTTC. It translates to CASSLGGWGLEQYF.

CDR3 DNA: TGTGCCACCAGGGGACGGAGGGATGAAAAACTGTTTTTT. It yields the protein CATRGRRDEKLFF. This rearrangement joins TRBV24-1 to TRBJ1-4; a possible D gene is TRBD1 (5 bases). Trimming removed 7 bases at V and 6 bases at J, with 11 bases between. From germline, CDR1 is KGHDR and CDR2 SFDVKD. The CDR3 has 13 residues.

The chain employs TRBV11-2 and TRBJ2-5; D remains unclear. CDR3 size: 15 residues. V was trimmed by 0 bases and J by 2 bases, leaving 10 bases between them. Per the germline V gene, CDR1 is SGHAT and CDR2 is FQNNGV. The CDR3 loop is CASSLDASTQETQYF. Written as DNA, the CDR3 is TGTGCCAGCAGCTTAGATGCGTCTACTCAAGAGACCCAGTACTTC.

The rearrangement links TRBV6-6 to TRBJ1-2; D remains ambiguous. Looked up from germline, CDR1 is MNHNY and CDR2 is SVGAGI (reference sequence). The V gene lost 6 bases and the J gene lost 2 bases, with 13 bases spanning the gap. CDR3 size: 14 residues. For the CDR3, the DNA is TGTGCCAGCAGCTCTCTAGGAGGGAACTATGGCTACACCTTC. This codes for CASSSLGGNYGYTF.

V and J are TRBV7-2 and TRBJ1-1, with 7 bases fitting TRBD1. CDR1 is SGHTA, CDR2 FQGNSA, per germline. V trimming: 7 bases; J trimming: 6 bases; junction bases outside the gene matches: 17. The CDR3 covers 16 residues. Here the CDR3 reads CASTLWDRGREAEAFF. In nucleotides, the CDR3 is TGTGCCAGCACCCTCTGGGATAGGGGGCGCGAAGCTGAAGCTTTCTTT.

This clone was seen just once. V and J are TRBV7-8 and TRBJ2-6; D perhaps matches TRBD1 (5 bases). Trimming took off 5 bases at V and 0 bases at J, with 17 bases between the two ends. Germline values: CDR1 SGHVS, CDR2 FQNEAQ. The CDR3 totals 18 residues. CDR3: CASSLPIGAASGANVLTF. CDR3 DNA: TGTGCCAGCAGCCTTCCAATTGGGGCCGCCTCTGGGGCCAACGTCCTGACTTTC.